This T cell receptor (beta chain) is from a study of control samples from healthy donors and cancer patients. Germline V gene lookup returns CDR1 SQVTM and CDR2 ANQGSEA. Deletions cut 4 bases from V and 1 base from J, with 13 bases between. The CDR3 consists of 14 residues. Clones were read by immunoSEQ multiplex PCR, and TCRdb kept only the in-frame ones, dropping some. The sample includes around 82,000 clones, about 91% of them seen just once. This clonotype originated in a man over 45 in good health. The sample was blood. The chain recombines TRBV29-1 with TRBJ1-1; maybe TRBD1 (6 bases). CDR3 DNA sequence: TGCAGCGTTGTCAAGGGGGTATCGAACACTGAAGCTTTCTTT. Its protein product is CSVVKGVSNTEAFF. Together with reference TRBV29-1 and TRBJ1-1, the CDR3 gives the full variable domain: SAVISQKPSRDICQRGTSLTIQCQVDSQVTMMFWYRQQPGQSLTLIATANQGSEATYESGFVIDKFPISRPNLTFSTLTVSNMSPEDSSIYLCSVVKGVSNTEAFFGQGTRLTVV.